These 20 T cell receptor beta chains were sequenced from one sample in a study of blood T cell repertoires in COVID-19. Sequencing was performed with immunoSEQ multiplex PCR; in TCRdb, only in-frame clones are kept and a portion is missing. There are about 170,000 clones in the sample; approximately 86% occur only once, and about 6.5% lies in the top ten. Sequencing used peripheral blood. The receptors come from a woman of 80 years or more in a cohort sampled during active or convalescent COVID-19.

V and J are TRBV7-9 and TRBJ2-1; 7 positions agree with TRBD1. Germline V gene sequence: CDR1 SEHNR, CDR2 FQNEAQ (reference sequence). The CDR3 sequence is 15 residues long. Trimming cost V 5 bases and J 3 bases; bases outside gene matches: 7. Written as DNA, the CDR3 is TGTGCCAGCAGCGGCCCCGGACAGGTCTACAATGAGCAGTTCTTC. The encoded protein is CASSGPGQVYNEQFF. The whole variable domain, filled in from reference TRBV7-9 and TRBJ2-1, reads DTGVSQNPRHKITKRGQNVTFRCDPISEHNRLYWYRQTLGQGPEFLTYFQNEAQLEKSRLLSDRFSAERPKGSFSTLEIQRTEQGDSAMYLCASSGPGQVYNEQFFGPGTRLTVL.

The V gene is TRBV14, the J gene TRBJ1-6; D uncertain. Germline lookup yields CDR1 SGHDN and CDR2 FVKESK. The CDR3 consists of 15 residues. Trimming took off 1 base at V and 4 bases at J, with 8 bases between the two ends. The CDR3 sequence: CASSQVWAYNSPLHF. The CDR3, as DNA: TGTGCCAGCAGCCAAGTCTGGGCGTATAATTCACCCCTCCACTTT.

This chain links TRBV19 with TRBJ2-1; tentatively, D is TRBD2 (5 bases). Deletions cut 4 bases from V and 2 bases from J, with 15 bases between. Germline CDR1 reads LNHDA; CDR2 reads SQIVND (reference sequence). There are 16 residues in the CDR3. The CDR3 reads CASSNTEGLAYNEQFF. The CDR3 coding sequence is TGTGCCAGTAGTAATACCGAAGGACTGGCCTACAATGAGCAGTTCTTC. Full variable domain (outside the CDR3, taken from reference TRBV19 and TRBJ2-1): DGGITQSPKYLFRKEGQNVTLSCEQNLNHDAMYWYRQDPGQGLRLIYYSQIVNDFQKGDIAEGYSVSREKKESFPLTVTSAQKNPTAFYLCASSNTEGLAYNEQFFGPGTRLTVL.

The chain combines TRBV5-8 with TRBJ1-5, with TRBD1 matching 7 bases. This CDR3 contains 16 residues. Germline V gene data show CDR1 as SGHTS and CDR2 as YDEGEE. Trimming removed 4 bases from V and 3 bases from J; junction bases left unmatched: 10. This CDR3 is CASSPGQIKNNQPQHF. In DNA, the CDR3 is TGTGCCAGCAGCCCGGGACAGATAAAAAACAATCAGCCCCAGCATTTT.

The chain carries TRBV7-8 and TRBJ1-2; TRBD1 might be the D (5 bases). The CDR3 extends over 14 amino acids. V was trimmed by 5 bases and J by 0 bases, leaving 10 bases between them. Per the germline V gene, CDR1 is SGHVS and CDR2 is FQNEAQ. In DNA, the CDR3 is TGTGCCAGCAGCCCTCGACAGTCTAACTATGGCTACACCTTC. This translates into CASSPRQSNYGYTF.

The chain has TRBV18 and TRBJ1-1; perhaps TRBD1 as D (5 bases). The CDR3 contains 16 residues. Trimming pared 3 bases from V and 0 bases from J, leaving 14 bases between. Germline CDR1 reads KGHSH; CDR2 reads LQKENI. The DNA for the CDR3 is TGTGCCAGCTCACCTGATTCCCGACAGATGAACACTGAAGCTTTCTTT. Protein product: CASSPDSRQMNTEAFF.

V is TRBV3-1 (or the pseudogene TRBV3-2) and J is TRBJ1-1; a possible D gene is TRBD1 (5 bases). Germline V gene data show CDR1 as LGHDT and CDR2 as YNNKEL (reference sequence). Trimming removed 0 bases from V and 4 bases from J, with 9 bases in between. The CDR3 is made up of 14 amino acids. CDR3 in DNA: TGTGCCAGCAGCCAAGAAGTCGGGGGCACTGAAGCTTTCTTT. Protein: CASSQEVGGTEAFF.

This chain links TRBV28 with TRBJ2-5, with D maybe TRBD1 (6 bases). The germline V and J ends were trimmed by 6 bases and 4 bases, with 12 bases remaining between them. Germline V gene lookup returns CDR1 MDHEN and CDR2 SYDVKM. The CDR3 sequence is 13 residues long. The chain's CDR3 is CASRGGRGETQYF. Here the CDR3 DNA reads TGTGCCAGCAGAGGGGGACGGGGAGAGACCCAGTACTTC.

The chain has TRBV19 and TRBJ1-4, with TRBD1 matching over 8 bases. Germline CDR1 LNHDA, CDR2 SQIVND (reference sequence). This CDR3 spans 18 amino acids. The V segment lost 5 bases and the J segment 0 bases; nucleotides outside the gene matches: 11. In nucleotides, the CDR3 is TGTGCCAGTAGTCTCCTCCGGACAGGGCATGCAACTAATGAAAAACTGTTTTTT. It yields the protein CASSLLRTGHATNEKLFF.

The chain employs TRBV12-5 and TRBJ1-1; D not certain. The CDR3 covers 12 residues. Trimming stripped 1 base from V and 8 bases from J, with 8 bases between. From germline, CDR1 is LGHNT and CDR2 FRNRAP. Here the CDR3 reads CASGLDVSEAFF. The CDR3 region has the DNA TGTGCTAGTGGTTTGGATGTGTCAGAAGCTTTCTTT.

The CDR3 DNA reads TGTGCCAGCAGCCATGGACAGGGGGCTAGGGAAAAACTGTTTTTT. This codes for CASSHGQGAREKLFF. V usage is TRBV6-5 and J usage is TRBJ1-4, with 11 bases aligning to TRBD1. The V and J ends lost 6 bases and 8 bases, in that order; junction bases with no gene match: 8. Germline V gene sequence: CDR1 MNHEY, CDR2 SVGAGI. This CDR3 region has 15 residues.

The chain links TRBV7-2 to TRBJ2-2; D is perhaps TRBD1 (6 bases). CDR1 and CDR2 from the germline V gene are SGHTA and FQGNSA. The CDR3 has 15 amino acids. With 5 bases removed from V and 2 bases from J, the gap between germline ends came to 12 bases. CDR3 sequence (DNA): TGTGCCAGCAGCCTATCAGGGACAAACACCGGGGAGCTGTTTTTT. It is translated as CASSLSGTNTGELFF.

The chain joins TRBV19 to TRBJ2-7; 10 positions match TRBD2. Per germline, CDR1 LNHDA and CDR2 SQIVND (reference sequence). The V and J ends lost 3 bases and 4 bases, in that order; junction bases with no gene match: 9. This CDR3 comprises 16 residues. The CDR3 reads CASSIRDLAGEYEQYF. The CDR3 DNA sequence: TGTGCCAGTAGTATTCGCGACCTAGCGGGAGAGTACGAGCAGTACTTC.

The chain has TRBV28 and TRBJ1-2, with 10 bases matching TRBD1. V trimming: 6 bases; J trimming: 7 bases; junction bases outside the gene matches: 8. Germline-derived CDR1 and CDR2 are MDHEN and SYDVKM. The length of the CDR3 is 14 residues. CDR3 coding DNA: TGTGCCAGCAGACCGGGACAGGGGACGGGTGGCTACACCTTC. Translating it yields CASRPGQGTGGYTF.

The chain uses TRBV7-9 and TRBJ2-3; 7 positions agree with TRBD1. With 4 bases clipped from V and 6 bases from J, the junction kept 19 bases outside the gene matches. CDR3 length equals 18 residues. The V gene's germline CDR1 is SEHNR and CDR2 FQNEAQ (reference sequence). CDR3 sequence: CASSSLPTGMGTQDTQYF. The CDR3 DNA follows: TGTGCCAGCAGCTCCCTCCCGACAGGGATGGGCACACAGGATACGCAGTATTTT.

The V gene is TRBV7-2, the J gene TRBJ1-2, with a possible D match to TRBD1 (6 bases). The CDR3 is made up of 17 amino acids. Germline values: CDR1 SGHTA, CDR2 FQGNSA. Trimming stripped 6 bases from V and 4 bases from J, with 24 bases between. This CDR3 reads CASRPSGGRGQIYGYTF. The DNA for the CDR3 is TGTGCCAGCAGACCCAGCGGTGGCAGGGGTCAAATCTATGGCTACACCTTC.

V and J are TRBV7-6 and TRBJ2-3, with TRBD1 matching over 9 bases. This CDR3 comprises 16 residues. V shed 1 base, J shed 2 bases, and the junction held 4 bases outside the gene matches. Germline V gene lookup returns CDR1 SGHVS and CDR2 FNYEAQ. CDR3: CASSLEGQGPTDTQYF. CDR3 nucleotides: TGTGCCAGCAGCTTAGAGGGACAGGGTCCCACAGATACGCAGTATTTT.

The V call is TRBV27, the J call TRBJ1-1; a possible D gene is TRBD1 (6 bases). The germline gives CDR1 MNHEY, CDR2 SMNVEV (reference sequence). V gave up 3 bases and J gave up 2 bases, with 22 bases separating them. CDR3 size: 18 residues. The CDR3 sequence is CASSFPPLSGETNTEAFF. The CDR3 DNA sequence: TGTGCCAGCAGTTTTCCCCCTCTGTCAGGGGAAACAAACACTGAAGCTTTCTTT.

The DNA of the CDR3 is TGTGCCAGCAGGGCCCAACGGGACAGAAATCAGCCCCAGCATTTT. Translated, it gives CASRAQRDRNQPQHF. The chain combines TRBV28 with TRBJ1-5, with TRBD1 identical over 7 bases. The CDR3 sequence is 15 residues long. Unmatched junction bases numbered 9, after V lost 6 bases and J lost 4 bases. Per germline, CDR1 MDHEN and CDR2 SYDVKM.

The rearrangement joins TRBV11-2 to TRBJ2-2; 8 positions agree with TRBD2. The ends lost 5 bases at V and 4 bases at J; junction bases unmatched: 9. The CDR3 extends over 16 amino acids. Germline V lookup: CDR1 SGHAT, CDR2 FQNNGV. This CDR3 reads CASSPLAGGVTGELFF. The DNA of the CDR3 is TGTGCCAGCAGCCCCCTGGCGGGGGGTGTCACCGGGGAGCTGTTTTTT.